The clone carrying this TCR beta chain has only a few counts. Antigen unknown. The entry originates in a study of beta chain features in type 1 diabetes. Study-wide context: Examination of sorted cells across all samples involved around 99 million cells.

The germline CDR1 and CDR2 sequences are ENHRY and SYGVKD. The CDR3 has 14 residues. J was trimmed by 5 bases and V by 10 bases; bases with no gene match: 8. Investigators reverse transcribed all isolated RNA, so they sequenced expressed TCRB transcripts. Sequenced naive, central memory and regulatory T cell samples produced an average of about 3.57 million reads. Sequencing used immunoSEQ multiplex PCR; TCRdb keeps in-frame clones, though not all of them. Among some 410,000 clones, 11% to 15% were seen once, and the ten largest hold about 0.034%. Regarding the study as a whole: A definitive answer on HLA type influencing TCRB rearrangement was not reached here. When Type 1 diabetes patients were examined, their TCRB CDR3s proved moderately but significantly shorter in all four CD4+ subsets.

This receptor was obtained from a man aged 25 to 45 in good health. The rearrangement links TRBV10-3 to TRBJ2-5; 12 bases are shared with TRBD2. The material sequenced was naive CD4+ T cells from blood. The CDR3 reads CATKTSGSFETQYF. The CDR3 DNA follows: TGTGCCACGAAGACTAGCGGGAGTTTTGAGACCCAGTACTTC.